A single sample is the source of the 28 T cell receptor beta chains below, sequenced in a study of early T cells in non-severe SARS-CoV-2 infection. TCRdb re-derived calls from the 5' RACE reads in MiXCR, one entry per CDR3 protein. The sample lists nearly 95,000 distinct CDR3 sequences, roughly 15% occurring once. Sequences were derived from whole blood, sampled at baseline. These receptors were obtained from an adult who was a healthcare worker with PCR-confirmed SARS-CoV-2 infection or an uninfected control (not recorded which).

The chain carries TRBV7-6 and TRBJ2-1; D remains unclear. V was shortened by 4 bases and J by 10 bases, with 17 bases between the two germline ends. The CDR3 is 14 amino acids. Germline values: CDR1 SGHVS, CDR2 FNYEAQ. CDR3 nucleotides: TGTGCCAGCAGCTCCACCGGGCAGAGTAGCGAGCAGTTCTTC. Protein sequence: CASSSTGQSSEQFF.

In its sample, this clonotype was seen many times. The chain recombines TRBV29-1 with TRBJ2-3; D call uncertain. This CDR3 has 15 amino acids. Germline V lookup: CDR1 SQVTM, CDR2 ANQGSEA. The V and J ends lost 4 bases and 3 bases respectively, with 17 bases between them. CDR3 coding DNA: TGCAGCGTTGTGCCGGCATCCCAAAGAACAGATACGCAGTATTTT. The encoded protein is CSVVPASQRTDTQYF.

This clonotype turned up a few times. This chain uses TRBV18 with TRBJ2-7, with 9 bases matching TRBD1. This CDR3 has 15 amino acids. After removal of 3 bases from V and 5 bases from J, the junction contained 8 bases not matched to a gene. Germline V gene sequence: CDR1 KGHSH, CDR2 LQKENI. CDR3 in DNA: TGTGCCAGCTCACCCCTCGGGACAGGGCCCCACGAGCAGTACTTC. Translating gives CASSPLGTGPHEQYF.

This clonotype was seen a single time. The gene calls are TRBV9 and TRBJ2-3, with D possibly being TRBD1 or TRBD2 (5 bases each). The CDR3 extends over 13 amino acids. Trimming cost V 4 bases and J 5 bases, with 11 bases left between them. Per the germline V gene, CDR1 is SGDLS and CDR2 is YYNGEE. The CDR3 bases are TGTGCCAGCAGCATAGGGGAGAGAGATACGCAGTATTTT. Translated, it gives CASSIGERDTQYF.

This clonotype has just a few counts. The chain uses TRBV28 and TRBJ2-3; D possibly corresponds to TRBD1 (6 bases). The CDR3 is made up of 13 amino acids. V lost 9 bases to trimming and J lost 2 bases, with 12 bases between them. CDR1 and CDR2 (germline): MDHEN, SYDVKM. In DNA, the CDR3 is TGTGCCAGTGGGGGCACTTTCACAGATACGCAGTATTTT. Translating it yields CASGGTFTDTQYF.

Here the CDR3 DNA reads TGTGCCAGCAGCCGCCTGACTAGCGGGGTCTACAATGAGCAGTTCTTC. Encoded protein: CASSRLTSGVYNEQFF. The J gene is TRBJ2-1, the V gene TRBV7-8; 11 nucleotides agree with TRBD2. Germline CDR1 reads SGHVS; CDR2 reads FQNEAQ. Losses at the gene ends were 5 bases for V and 3 bases for J; bases not matched to a gene: 6. The CDR3 is 16 amino acids.

Written as DNA, the CDR3 is TGTGCCAGCAGCTTTGCGGAAAGCTCCTACGAGCAGTACTTC. It codes for CASSFAESSYEQYF. The chain links TRBV7-9 to TRBJ2-7; no clear D gene. The CDR3 sequence is 14 residues long. The V gene lost 3 bases and the J gene lost 0 bases, with 9 bases spanning the gap. Germline V lookup: CDR1 SEHNR, CDR2 FQNEAQ (reference sequence).

The chain uses TRBV11-3 and TRBJ1-3; D might be TRBD1 (5 bases). The CDR3 contains 12 residues. CDR1 SGHNT and CDR2 YENEEA come from the germline V gene. Deletions cut 4 bases from V and 4 bases from J, with 5 bases between. CDR3 DNA sequence: TGTGCCAGCAGCTCAGGGGGAAACACCATATATTTT. Translating gives CASSSGGNTIYF.

The genes are TRBV28 and TRBJ1-1; 8 nucleotides align to TRBD1. Looked up from germline, CDR1 is MDHEN and CDR2 is SYDVKM. Trimming cost V 5 bases and J 4 bases; bases outside gene matches: 6. The CDR3 length is 14 residues. The CDR3 spells CASSVTGAFTEAFF. The CDR3 nucleotides read TGTGCCAGCAGTGTGACAGGGGCGTTCACTGAAGCTTTCTTT.

The chain carries TRBV28 and TRBJ2-3, with TRBD2 identical over 10 bases. V shed 8 bases, J shed 4 bases, and the junction held 9 bases outside the gene matches. Germline assignment: CDR1 MDHEN and CDR2 SYDVKM. The CDR3 sequence is 15 residues long. CDR3 in amino acids: CASAWASGSADTQYF. The CDR3 nucleotides are TGTGCCAGCGCCTGGGCTAGCGGGAGCGCAGATACGCAGTATTTT.

The genes are TRBV7-3 and TRBJ2-2, with 14 bases lining up with TRBD2. Trimming at V came to 5 bases and at J to 7 bases, leaving 6 bases not matched to a gene. CDR1 and CDR2 (germline): SGHTA, FQGTGA. The CDR3 length is 16 residues. Here the CDR3 reads CASSLGTSGSGGELFF. The CDR3 region has the DNA TGTGCCAGCAGCCTCGGGACTAGCGGGAGCGGCGGGGAGCTGTTTTTT.

The V and J genes are TRBV7-9 and TRBJ2-3; TRBD2 agrees at 7 bases. The CDR3 has 15 residues. CDR1 and CDR2 (germline): SEHNR, FQNEAQ (reference sequence). J was trimmed by 2 bases and V by 2 bases; bases with no gene match: 4. The CDR3 DNA follows: TGTGCCAGCAGCTTAAGTCTAGCGGTCACAGATACGCAGTATTTT. Its translation is CASSLSLAVTDTQYF.

The genes are TRBV28 and TRBJ1-1; the D is unclear. Germline values: CDR1 MDHEN, CDR2 SYDVKM. The CDR3 consists of 12 residues. V was pared by 0 bases and J by 6 bases, with 5 bases between. CDR3 residues: CASSLWAPEAFF. For the CDR3, the DNA is TGTGCCAGCAGTTTATGGGCGCCTGAAGCTTTCTTT.

As DNA, the CDR3 is TGTGCCAGCAGCCAAGATACCCCTGAGCAGTTCTTC. This sequence encodes CASSQDTPEQFF. The chain links TRBV3-1 to TRBJ2-1; unclear D gene. CDR3 length equals 12 residues. Per germline, CDR1 LGHDT and CDR2 YNNKEL (reference sequence). With 0 bases removed from V and 9 bases from J, the gap between germline ends came to 6 bases.

The chain recombines TRBV20-1 with TRBJ2-1, with D possibly matching TRBD1 (7 bases). Trimming removed 3 bases from V and 6 bases from J, with 12 bases in between. CDR3 length equals 13 residues. Germline V CDR1 and CDR2: DFQATT, SNEGSKA (reference sequence). The CDR3 loop reads CSARGRGANEQFF. The DNA for the CDR3 is TGCAGTGCTAGGGGCAGGGGGGCCAATGAGCAGTTCTTC.

This clonotype was found many times. The chain employs TRBV15 and TRBJ2-7; D unresolved. This CDR3 is built from 14 residues. From germline, CDR1 is LNHNV and CDR2 YYDKDF (reference sequence). V lost 0 bases to trimming and J lost 2 bases, with 8 bases between them. CDR3 in DNA: TGTGCCACCAGCAGAGATCGGGCAGCCTACGAGCAGTACTTC. Amino acids: CATSRDRAAYEQYF.

This clonotype was observed a few times. This sequence joins TRBV7-2 and TRBJ2-7; D gene ambiguous. V was shortened by 2 bases and J by 4 bases, with 12 bases between the two germline ends. Germline V gene sequence: CDR1 SGHTA, CDR2 FQGNSA. The CDR3 consists of 14 residues. CDR3 loop: CASSLHVSGYEQYF. CDR3 nucleotide sequence: TGTGCCAGCAGCTTACACGTTAGTGGATACGAGCAGTACTTC.

In this sample, this clonotype turned up a few times. The rearrangement uses TRBV7-2 and TRBJ1-5, with no clear D. Trimming removed 1 base from V and 4 bases from J, with 14 bases in between. Germline V gene data show CDR1 as SGHTA and CDR2 as FQGNSA. The CDR3 totals 16 residues. CDR3: CASSLESPDWNQPQHF. CDR3 in DNA: TGTGCCAGCAGCTTAGAGTCCCCTGACTGGAATCAGCCCCAGCATTTT.

The rearrangement joins TRBV7-3 to TRBJ2-7; possibly TRBD1 for D (6 bases). The CDR3 length is 14 residues. CDR1 and CDR2 from the germline V gene are SGHTA and FQGTGA. Trimming removed 3 bases from V and 0 bases from J, with 9 bases in between. CDR3: CASSLDSSSYEQYF. CDR3 DNA: TGTGCCAGCAGCTTGGACAGCAGCTCCTACGAGCAGTACTTC.

The chain carries TRBV10-3 and TRBJ1-6, with D possibly TRBD1 on 6 matching bases. The V and J ends lost 4 bases and 7 bases respectively, with 11 bases between them. This CDR3 is built from 14 residues. Germline-derived CDR1 and CDR2 are ENHRY and SYGVKD. CDR3 nucleotide sequence: TGTGCCATCAGTGGATCAACAGGGAATTCACCCCTCCACTTT. This translates into CAISGSTGNSPLHF.

This clonotype was recorded many times. The chain joins TRBV28 to TRBJ1-2, with D tentatively TRBD1 (5 bases). The germline V gene has CDR1 MDHEN and CDR2 SYDVKM. CDR3 length: 13 residues. The V gene lost 9 bases and the J gene lost 8 bases, with 19 bases spanning the gap. The CDR3 sequence is CASTGRAIWGYTF. CDR3 in DNA: TGTGCCAGTACCGGCAGGGCAATATGGGGCTACACCTTC.

The chain links TRBV29-1 to TRBJ2-1; no firm D call. Germline assignment: CDR1 SQVTM and CDR2 ANQGSEA. V shed 7 bases and J shed 4 bases, with 8 bases lying between them. This CDR3 comprises 11 residues. CDR3 sequence reads: CSGRAYNEQFF. Written as DNA, the CDR3 is TGCAGCGGTCGAGCTTACAATGAGCAGTTCTTC.

V usage is TRBV7-9 and J usage is TRBJ2-2; no clear D gene. V lost 6 bases, J lost 4 bases, and 9 bases lay in between. Germline lookup yields CDR1 SEHNR and CDR2 FQNEAQ (reference sequence). The CDR3 loop spans 13 amino acids. The CDR3: CASRPVLTGELFF. The CDR3 region has the DNA TGTGCCAGCAGACCCGTCCTCACCGGGGAGCTGTTTTTT.

This rearrangement joins TRBV10-3 to TRBJ2-5; D perhaps matches TRBD2 (6 bases). Trimming pared 2 bases from V and 2 bases from J, leaving 9 bases between. The CDR3 totals 14 residues. Per germline, CDR1 ENHRY and CDR2 SYGVKD. CDR3 in DNA: TGTGCCATCAGTGAGGGGAGGCGGCAAGAGACCCAGTACTTC. Translated, it gives CAISEGRRQETQYF.

This clonotype has only a few counts. This chain connects TRBV29-1 to TRBJ2-3; weak D call: TRBD1 (6 bases). V lost 0 bases and J lost 4, with 14 bases in between. This CDR3 is built from 15 residues. Germline values: CDR1 SQVTM, CDR2 ANQGSEA. CDR3 sequence: CSVEDRATGPDTQYF. The CDR3 nucleotides are TGCAGCGTTGAAGACCGGGCCACAGGGCCAGATACGCAGTATTTT.

This chain uses TRBV6-5 with TRBJ1-5; D may be TRBD1 (6 bases). This CDR3 comprises 14 residues. Trimming left V 2 bases short and J 5 bases short, with 10 bases between. The germline gives CDR1 MNHEY, CDR2 SVGAGI. The CDR3 bases are TGTGCCAGCAGTTACAGGAGGGGGGATCAGCCCCAGCATTTT. Encoded protein: CASSYRRGDQPQHF.

The chain joins TRBV6-6 to TRBJ2-7; D may be TRBD2 (6 bases). The CDR3 spans 13 residues. The germline V and J ends were trimmed by 4 bases and 4 bases, with 11 bases remaining between them. Looked up from germline, CDR1 is MNHNY and CDR2 is SVGAGI (reference sequence). The DNA of the CDR3 is TGTGCCAGCAGTTCGGAGGGGAGATACGAGCAGTACTTC. As protein: CASSSEGRYEQYF.

The chain has TRBV4-2 and TRBJ2-1, with TRBD2 matching over 7 bases. V lost 0 bases and J lost 1; bases outside the gene matches: 6. CDR1 is LGHNA and CDR2 is YNFKEQ in the germline V gene. The CDR3 consists of 17 residues. CDR3 amino acids: CASSQDGAGVSYNEQFF. In DNA, the CDR3 is TGTGCCAGCAGCCAAGATGGGGCGGGAGTGTCCTACAATGAGCAGTTCTTC.